Sequencing of this T cell receptor beta chain was carried out in a study of blood T cell repertoires in COVID-19. Across the study: Researchers got acute and convalescent COVID-19 samples from the United States, Italy and Spain. PBMCs, B-cell-depleted T cells, or T cells were the source of the cDNA or gDNA that made up the material.

Per the study methods: Reference gene primer amplification yielded estimated nucleated cell counts. Method: immunoSEQ multiplex PCR; TCRdb's copy keeps in-frame clones and lacks some. V and J calls and clone size come straight from that table; D and trimming were deduced from the DNA. The sample holds around 100,000 clones, roughly 84% seen once. CDR1 is LGHNA, CDR2 YSLEER, per germline. The CDR3 has 15 amino acids. Trimming removed 0 bases at V and 6 bases at J, with 11 bases between. The chain uses TRBV4-3 and TRBJ1-4; weak D call: TRBD1 (5 bases). The sequenced sample consisted of peripheral blood. The TCR comes from an older woman who had recovered from COVID-19. The DNA of the CDR3 is TGCGCCAGCAGCCAAGATGGGGGGATCGATGAAAAACTGTTTTTT. It translates to CASSQDGGIDEKLFF.